One and the same sample provided the 4 T cell receptor beta chains below, sequenced in a study of CD8 T cells in ankylosing spondylitis. Their cognate antigens are unknown. TCRdb called the 5' RACE reads again in MiXCR, with one record for every CDR3 protein. The sample consists of approximately 500,000 distinct CDR3 sequences, about 12% of them appearing once. Findings and caveats of the study: A TCR beta motif made of several highly homologous variants seemed typical of ankylosing spondylitis blood.

The source material was blood, either unsorted or a sorted T cell fraction (not recorded which). The receptors shown here come from a male donor with ankylosing spondylitis.

Only a few counts were recorded for this clonotype. The V call is TRBV20-1, the J call TRBJ1-2; D is perhaps TRBD1 (6 bases). Trimming took 8 bases from V and 4 from J, leaving 17 bases between them. Germline-derived CDR1 and CDR2 are DFQATT and SNEGSKA (reference sequence). The CDR3 loop spans 13 amino acids. The CDR3 sequence: CSPRGGATYGYTF. DNA for the CDR3: TGCAGTCCCCGAGGGGGGGCGACCTATGGCTACACCTTC.

This clonotype was seen more than once but under ten times. This chain links TRBV11-3 with TRBJ2-1; tentative D call: TRBD2 (6 bases). V was shortened by 1 base and J by 5 bases, with 12 bases between the two germline ends. Germline V gives CDR1 SGHNT, CDR2 YENEEA. The CDR3 is 15 amino acids. The CDR3 coding sequence is TGTGCCAGCAGCTTAGGTCGGGAGCGGAACAATGAGCAGTTCTTC. This sequence encodes CASSLGRERNNEQFF.

This chain uses TRBV12-3 or TRBV12-4 with TRBJ2-7; D might be TRBD1 or TRBD2, each matching 5 bases. The V gene lost 6 bases and the J gene lost 3 bases, with 27 bases spanning the gap. The CDR3 covers 18 residues. CDR3 region: CASSPVGYSGTKFYEQYF. The CDR3 DNA sequence: TGTGCCAGCAGCCCTGTGGGGTACTCCGGGACGAAGTTCTACGAGCAGTACTTC.

V and J are TRBV25-1 and TRBJ2-3; D unresolved. The V and J ends lost 1 base and 0 bases respectively, with 8 bases between them. CDR3 length: 15 amino acids. Germline V CDR1 and CDR2: MGHDK, SYGVNS. CDR3 loop: CASSEWVASTDTQYF. The CDR3 DNA is TGTGCCAGCAGTGAATGGGTAGCTAGCACAGATACGCAGTATTTT.